These T cell receptor beta chains were read from a single sample in a study of blood T cells in healthy people across ages. One entry per CDR3 protein results from TCRdb running MiXCR on the 5' RACE reads. The data contain around 870,000 distinct CDR3 sequences, 29% of them singletons. Input material: blood. The receptor source for this set is a woman older than 75 in good health. CDR3s include the opening cysteine and the closing phenylalanine or tryptophan. The D gene is left open where the match is weak. The size field is filled for only some rows; it gives once, few, many or a size class.

V gene: TRBV10-3; clone size: many; J gene: TRBJ2-3; D gene: TRBD2; CDR3 DNA: TGTGCCATCAGTGAGCGGGGGGGCCGTGGAGATACGCAGTATTTT; CDR3 protein: CAISERGGRGDTQYF
V gene: TRBV4-3; clone size: many; J gene: TRBJ2-1; D gene: TRBD2; CDR3 DNA: TGCGCCAGCAGCCACTTCACTAGCGGGGAGCAGTTCTTC; CDR3 protein: CASSHFTSGEQFF
V gene: TRBV20-1; clone size: many; J gene: TRBJ2-7; D gene: .; CDR3 DNA: TGCAGTGCTAGCCCCTTATCGGGCAGCCCCTACGAGCAGTACTTC; CDR3 protein: CSASPLSGSPYEQYF
V gene: TRBV7-2; clone size: .; J gene: TRBJ1-4; D gene: .; CDR3 DNA: TGTGCCAGCAGCTCATCATCGGGGTCGAATGAAAAACTGTTTTTT; CDR3 protein: CASSSSSGSNEKLFF
V gene: TRBV11-2; clone size: many; J gene: TRBJ1-2; D gene: .; CDR3 DNA: TGTGCCAGCAGCCTATCCGGACAGAGGGACTATGGCTACACCTTC; CDR3 protein: CASSLSGQRDYGYTF
V gene: TRBV20-1; clone size: .; J gene: TRBJ2-3; D gene: .; CDR3 DNA: TGCAGTGGGGTCCCAAGTACAGATACGCAGTATTTT; CDR3 protein: CSGVPSTDTQYF
V gene: TRBV7-7; clone size: .; J gene: TRBJ2-4; D gene: TRBD2; CDR3 DNA: TGTGCTAGCGCAACACCGGGCGGGAGGGCTGAAGAGCAGTACTTC; CDR3 protein: CASATPGGRAEEQYF
V gene: TRBV7-8; clone size: many; J gene: TRBJ1-2; D gene: .; CDR3 DNA: TGTGCCAGCACTAGGATGCAGGGAAACTATGGCTACACCTTC; CDR3 protein: CASTRMQGNYGYTF
V gene: TRBV2; clone size: .; J gene: TRBJ2-5; D gene: .; CDR3 DNA: TGTGTCAGTAGTGAGGCGGAAGTGACCCAGTACTTC; CDR3 protein: CVSSEAEVTQYF
V gene: TRBV6-5; clone size: .; J gene: TRBJ1-2; D gene: .; CDR3 DNA: TGTGCCAGCAGTTTGACAGCTAGAGCTAACTATGGCTACACCTTC; CDR3 protein: CASSLTARANYGYTF
V gene: TRBV5-5; clone size: many; J gene: TRBJ2-7; D gene: TRBD1; CDR3 DNA: TGTGCCAGCAGCTCCGGGACAGGGTACGAGCAGTACTTC; CDR3 protein: CASSSGTGYEQYF
V gene: TRBV10-1; clone size: .; J gene: TRBJ1-2; D gene: .; CDR3 DNA: TGCGCCGGCAGTTACGACAGAGGCTATGGCTACACCTTC; CDR3 protein: CAGSYDRGYGYTF
V gene: TRBV7-2; clone size: .; J gene: TRBJ2-5; D gene: TRBD2; CDR3 DNA: TGTGCCAGCAGTGCGGGGGGATCAGGGGAGGAGACCCAGTACTTC; CDR3 protein: CASSAGGSGEETQYF
V gene: TRBV3-1; clone size: many; J gene: TRBJ2-3; D gene: TRBD2; CDR3 DNA: TGTGCCAGCAGCCGAAGGACTAGCCGAGGGCGAGGGATCACAGATACGCAGTATTTT; CDR3 protein: CASSRRTSRGRGITDTQYF
V gene: TRBV7-9; clone size: many; J gene: TRBJ2-3; D gene: .; CDR3 DNA: TGTGCCAGCAGCCTCGACGGCCGAGATACGCAGTATTTT; CDR3 protein: CASSLDGRDTQYF
V gene: TRBV2; clone size: .; J gene: TRBJ1-6; D gene: TRBD1; CDR3 DNA: TGTGCCAGCAGTGATATTGGTGGGACAGGGAGGTACTCACCCCTCCACTTT; CDR3 protein: CASSDIGGTGRYSPLHF
V gene: TRBV20-1; clone size: many; J gene: TRBJ2-1; D gene: .; CDR3 DNA: TGCAGTGCTAGAGGGGCAAAGCAGTTCTTC; CDR3 protein: CSARGAKQFF
V gene: TRBV4-3; clone size: few; J gene: TRBJ2-1; D gene: TRBD2; CDR3 DNA: TGCGCCAGCAGTTGGACTAGCGGGAGAAACAATGAGCAGTTCTTC; CDR3 protein: CASSWTSGRNNEQFF
V gene: TRBV11-2; clone size: many; J gene: TRBJ2-7; D gene: TRBD2; CDR3 DNA: TGTGCCAGCAGCTTAGAGCGGGGGGGTGCCTACGAGCAGTACTTC; CDR3 protein: CASSLERGGAYEQYF
V gene: TRBV7-9; clone size: .; J gene: TRBJ2-7; D gene: .; CDR3 DNA: TGTGCCAGCAGCTTAGGTTCGGTCCTCGAGCAGTACTTC; CDR3 protein: CASSLGSVLEQYF
V gene: TRBV28; clone size: many; J gene: TRBJ1-2; D gene: .; CDR3 DNA: TGTGCCAGCCTAGTAGGAGGGGAACCCCATGGCTACACCTTC; CDR3 protein: CASLVGGEPHGYTF
V gene: TRBV20-1; clone size: many; J gene: TRBJ2-4; D gene: .; CDR3 DNA: TGCAGTGCTATTCCGGGACACCTAGCCAAAAACATTCAGTACTTC; CDR3 protein: CSAIPGHLAKNIQYF